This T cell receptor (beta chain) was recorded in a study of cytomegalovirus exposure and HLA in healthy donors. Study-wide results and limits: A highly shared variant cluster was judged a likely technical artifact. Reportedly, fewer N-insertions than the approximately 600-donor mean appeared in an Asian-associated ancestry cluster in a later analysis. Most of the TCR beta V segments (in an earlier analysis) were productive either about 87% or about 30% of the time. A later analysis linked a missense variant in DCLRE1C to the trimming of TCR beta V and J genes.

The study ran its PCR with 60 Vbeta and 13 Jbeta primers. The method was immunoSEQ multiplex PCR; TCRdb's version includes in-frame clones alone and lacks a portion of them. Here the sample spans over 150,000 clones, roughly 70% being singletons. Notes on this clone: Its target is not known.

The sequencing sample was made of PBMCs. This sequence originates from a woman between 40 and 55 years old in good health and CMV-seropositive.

The CDR3: CASSSPGQGAGQYF. CDR3 nucleotide sequence: TGTGCCAGCAGTTCCCCCGGACAGGGGGCCGGGCAGTACTTC. This chain joins TRBV28 and TRBJ2-7; 11 bases map to TRBD1. Trimming cost V 4 bases and J 9 bases; bases outside gene matches: 8. Germline V gene data show CDR1 as MDHEN and CDR2 as SYDVKM. The CDR3 loop spans 14 amino acids.